The 14 T cell receptor beta chains listed next were all sequenced from one sample in a study of T-cell memory formation after mild COVID-19 (dated by TCRdb to the early 2020s). Library creation used 5' RACE. Sequencing instrument: Illumina NovaSeq 6000. TCRdb took the public reads, trimmed them with fastp at Q25, ran MiXCR for clone calling and kept in-frame beta chains. All rows with the same CDR3 protein become a single entry with the most common DNA and genes. The sample table holds fewer than 200,000 distinct CDR3 sequences, of which about 18% were seen once. The ten biggest clones cover approximately 4% of the sample. Sequenced input: PBMCs or a T cell subset sorted from them (not recorded which). These receptors were collected from a man aged 18 to 30 who had mild COVID-19 (a few samples of this study predate the infection). The sample titles of this study are shuffled in the database, so cell type and time point are left out; the donor was told from shared clones.

This clonotype was counted a few times. The chain combines TRBV6-5 with TRBJ2-3, with D possibly TRBD2 on 6 matching bases. CDR1 MNHEY and CDR2 SVGAGI come from the germline V gene. Trimming took 6 bases from V and 5 from J, leaving 9 bases between them. The CDR3 is 12 amino acids. CDR3 bases: TGTGCCAGCAGAAACGGGAGAGATACGCAGTATTTT. This gives the protein CASRNGRDTQYF.

This clonotype was seen many times. J is TRBJ2-3 and V is TRBV12-3 or TRBV12-4; no definite D call. The V end lost 3 bases, the J end lost 2 bases, and 6 bases lay between the germline ends. This CDR3 region has 13 residues. The CDR3 DNA follows: TGTGCCAGCAGTTTTTCCCCCACAGATACGCAGTATTTT. This encodes CASSFSPTDTQYF.

This clonotype has just a few counts. The V call is TRBV10-3, the J call TRBJ2-2, with TRBD1 matching over 7 bases. Germline V gene sequence: CDR1 ENHRY, CDR2 SYGVKD. This CDR3 comprises 12 residues. With 7 bases clipped from V and 6 bases from J, the junction kept 2 bases outside the gene matches. CDR3 residues: CAITQGAGELFF. CDR3 DNA: TGTGCCATCACCCAGGGGGCCGGGGAGCTGTTTTTT.

This clonotype was observed many times. The rearrangement uses TRBV7-8 and TRBJ1-1, with D perhaps TRBD1 (5 bases). Germline V gives CDR1 SGHVS, CDR2 FQNEAQ. Between the trimmed V and J ends, which lost 2 bases and 5 bases, there was a span of 24 bases. This CDR3 region has 18 residues. Here the CDR3 reads CASSLMANQGRSGTEAFF. CDR3 nucleotide sequence: TGTGCCAGCAGCTTAATGGCAAACCAGGGAAGGTCTGGAACTGAAGCTTTCTTT.

This clonotype was detected only a few times. The rearrangement uses TRBV7-2 and TRBJ2-1; D possibly corresponds to TRBD2 (6 bases). Between the trimmed V and J ends, which lost 4 bases and 7 bases, there was a span of 17 bases. Germline CDR1 and CDR2: SGHTA and FQGNSA. CDR3 length: 15 residues. The CDR3 DNA reads TGTGCCAGCAGCTCTCCTTGGAGGGTCGGGAATGAGCAGTTCTTC. It specifies CASSSPWRVGNEQFF.

The chain is built from TRBV10-3 and TRBJ1-1; a weak D match, TRBD1 (6 bases). The germline V gene encodes CDR1 ENHRY and CDR2 SYGVKD. The ends were cut back, 3 bases at V and 1 base at J, with 12 bases in the middle. CDR3 size: 15 residues. Written as DNA, the CDR3 is TGTGCCATCAGTGAAGTTCTGGGGGCGAACACTGAAGCTTTCTTT. As protein: CAISEVLGANTEAFF.

A few counts support this clonotype. V and J are TRBV7-2 and TRBJ1-1; no clear D. The V end was cut by 5 bases, the J end by 1 base, with 20 bases between. The CDR3 runs to 17 residues. CDR1 and CDR2 (germline): SGHTA, FQGNSA. The CDR3 nucleotides read TGTGCCAGCAGCCTGAGCGGGGTAGGGCTGTCGAACACTGAAGCTTTCTTT. Translation: CASSLSGVGLSNTEAFF.

J is TRBJ2-3 and V is TRBV6-4, with a tentative D call TRBD2 (6 bases). This CDR3 comprises 14 residues. V was cut by 0 bases and J by 3 bases, with 7 bases left in between. Germline V gene sequence: CDR1 MRHNA, CDR2 SNTAGT. The CDR3 loop is CASSDSLATDTQYF. The CDR3 bases are TGTGCCAGCAGTGACTCTCTAGCGACAGATACGCAGTATTTT.

This clonotype was seen a few times. This rearrangement joins TRBV20-1 to TRBJ2-5; 7 positions match TRBD2. With V trimmed by 7 bases and J by 5 bases, 10 bases remained unmatched. The CDR3 runs 13 residues. Germline-derived CDR1 and CDR2 are DFQATT and SNEGSKA (reference sequence). The CDR3 coding sequence is TGCAGTGGCCCAGCCGGGGGGTCGGAGACCCAGTACTTC. Protein sequence: CSGPAGGSETQYF.

J is TRBJ2-7 and V is TRBV5-1, with D uncertain. The ends were cut back, 5 bases at V and 0 bases at J, with 12 bases in the middle. CDR1 and CDR2 from the germline V gene are SGHRS and YFSETQ. The length of the CDR3 is 14 residues. CDR3: CASSSDGSSYEQYV. The CDR3 DNA sequence: TGCGCCAGCAGTTCTGACGGGTCCTCCTACGAGCAGTACGTC.

The chain joins TRBV27 to TRBJ2-2; TRBD2 matches 8 bases. This CDR3 spans 15 amino acids. Germline CDR1 reads MNHEY; CDR2 reads SMNVEV (reference sequence). Trimming cost V 5 bases and J 5 bases; bases outside gene matches: 7. The CDR3 loop is CASSPGLVGTGELFF. DNA for the CDR3: TGTGCCAGCAGTCCGGGACTAGTTGGAACCGGGGAGCTGTTTTTT.

A few counts support this clonotype. The CDR3 protein is CASSFRGEQFF. CDR3 nucleotide sequence: TGTGCCAGCAGCTTCCGGGGGGAGCAGTTCTTC. This rearrangement joins TRBV3-1 to TRBJ2-1, with D possibly TRBD2 on 6 matching bases. From germline, CDR1 is LGHDT and CDR2 YNNKEL (reference sequence). This CDR3 region has 11 residues. The V and J ends lost 5 bases and 10 bases respectively, with 9 bases between them.

This clonotype was detected only a few times. The gene calls are TRBV10-3 and TRBJ2-1, with D perhaps matching TRBD2 (6 bases). This CDR3 contains 11 residues. The germline gives CDR1 ENHRY, CDR2 SYGVKD. The V gene lost 5 bases and the J gene lost 7 bases, with 6 bases spanning the gap. CDR3 bases: TGTGCCATCAGTCGGGGGAATGAGCAGTTCTTC. Residues: CAISRGNEQFF.

This clonotype occurred many times. The J gene is TRBJ1-4, the V gene TRBV6-1, with D hard to call. Per the germline V gene, CDR1 is MNHNS and CDR2 is SASEGT. The CDR3 has 13 amino acids. The V end was cut by 4 bases, the J end by 4 bases, with 7 bases between. DNA for the CDR3: TGTGCCAGCAGTGGAAGTTTTAATGAAAAACTGTTTTTT. Protein product: CASSGSFNEKLFF.